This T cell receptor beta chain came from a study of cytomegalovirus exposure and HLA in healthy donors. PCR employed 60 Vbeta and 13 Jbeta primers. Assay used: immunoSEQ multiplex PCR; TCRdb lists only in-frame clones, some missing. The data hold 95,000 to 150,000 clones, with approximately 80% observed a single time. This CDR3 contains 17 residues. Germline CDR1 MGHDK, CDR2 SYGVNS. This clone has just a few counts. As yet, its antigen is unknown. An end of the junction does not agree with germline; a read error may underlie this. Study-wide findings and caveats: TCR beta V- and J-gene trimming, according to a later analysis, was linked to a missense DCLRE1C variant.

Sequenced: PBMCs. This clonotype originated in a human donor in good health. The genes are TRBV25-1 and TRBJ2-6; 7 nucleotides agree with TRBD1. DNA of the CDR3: TGTGCCAGCAGTGAAGGACAGGTAGTCTCTGGGGCCAACGGCCTGACTTTC. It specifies CASSEGQVVSGANGLTF. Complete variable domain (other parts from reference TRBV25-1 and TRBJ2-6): EADIYQTPRYLVIGTGKKITLECSQTMGHDKMYWYQQDPGMELHLIHYSYGVNSTEKGDLSSESTVSRIRTEHFPLTLESARPSHTSQYLCASSEGQVVSGANGLTFGAGSRLTVL.